This entry lists 11 T cell receptor beta chains sequenced from one sample in a study of blood T cell repertoires in COVID-19. Method: immunoSEQ multiplex PCR; TCRdb's copy keeps in-frame clones and lacks some. The table includes 100,000 to 150,000 clones, roughly 87% detected once. Sequencing input: peripheral blood. These receptors were taken from an elderly man with active or convalescent COVID-19.

This chain joins TRBV5-6 and TRBJ2-3; 7 bases match TRBD1. V trimming: 2 bases; J trimming: 8 bases; junction bases outside the gene matches: 11. This CDR3 region has 15 residues. Germline CDR1 SGHDT, CDR2 YYEEEE. The CDR3 bases are TGTGCCAGCAGCTTCGGGCAACAGGGGAGTGGTACGCAGTATTTT. Its protein is CASSFGQQGSGTQYF.

V and J are TRBV5-8 and TRBJ1-3; no definite D call. V was clipped by 4 bases and J by 11 bases, with 19 bases between them. This CDR3 has 14 residues. The V gene's germline CDR1 is SGHTS and CDR2 YDEGEE. Here the CDR3 DNA reads TGTGCCAGCAGCACCGACTACTACCTAGGCTCCATATATTTT. It codes for CASSTDYYLGSIYF.

V gene TRBV5-4 combines with J gene TRBJ2-1; D perhaps matches TRBD2 (6 bases). Looked up from germline, CDR1 is SGHNT and CDR2 is YYREEE (reference sequence). V was shortened by 4 bases and J by 0 bases, with 14 bases between the two germline ends. CDR3 length: 16 residues. The CDR3 sequence: CASSPGPDYSYNEQFF. The DNA for the CDR3 is TGTGCCAGCAGCCCCGGTCCGGACTACTCCTACAATGAGCAGTTCTTC.

The chain combines TRBV28 with TRBJ1-2, with D tentatively TRBD1 (6 bases). The germline V gene has CDR1 MDHEN and CDR2 SYDVKM. V was cut by 3 bases and J by 7 bases, with 18 bases left in between. This CDR3 spans 15 amino acids. The CDR3 region is CASSFGGGRGRGYTF. The CDR3 DNA is TGTGCCAGCAGTTTCGGGGGGGGGCGCGGGCGTGGCTACACCTTC.

This clone came up once. The genes are TRBV7-6 and TRBJ2-7; 8 bases fit TRBD1. The CDR3 is made up of 15 amino acids. Germline CDR1 and CDR2: SGHVS and FNYEAQ. Trimming cost V 5 bases and J 0 bases; bases outside gene matches: 6. This CDR3 reads CASSEGQGGSYEQYF. CDR3 nucleotide sequence: TGTGCCAGCAGCGAAGGACAGGGTGGCTCCTACGAGCAGTACTTC. The full variable domain, rest sourced from reference TRBV7-6 and TRBJ2-7, is GAGVSQSPRYKVTKRGQDVALRCDPISGHVSLYWYRQALGQGPEFLTYFNYEAQQDKSGLPNDRFSAERPEGSISTLTIQRTEQRDSAMYRCASSEGQGGSYEQYFGPGTRLTVT.

Here the CDR3 DNA reads TGTGCCAGCAGCACCCCGGCGGGTGGCTACACCTTC. Protein sequence: CASSTPAGGYTF. The V and J genes are TRBV7-9 and TRBJ1-2; D is ambiguous. Germline-derived CDR1 and CDR2 are SEHNR and FQNEAQ (reference sequence). The CDR3 is 12 residues long. Trimming removed 5 bases from V and 7 bases from J, with 11 bases in between. Supplemented by reference TRBV7-9 and TRBJ1-2, the full variable domain reads DTGVSQNPRHKITKRGQNVTFRCDPISEHNRLYWYRQTLGQGPEFLTYFQNEAQLEKSRLLSDRFSAERPKGSFSTLEIQRTEQGDSAMYLCASSTPAGGYTFGSGTRLTVV.

This clone was seen only once. The chain recombines TRBV4-1 with TRBJ2-6, with TRBD1 as a possible D gene (5 bases). V lost 0 bases and J 4 bases, leaving 10 bases between the germline ends. This CDR3 comprises 16 residues. Germline CDR1 MGHRA, CDR2 YSYEKL. Here the CDR3 DNA reads TGCGCCAGCAGCCAAGATTTGGGGCTGGGGGCCAACGTCCTGACTTTC. This codes for CASSQDLGLGANVLTF.

V and J are TRBV30 and TRBJ1-2; 8 bases map to TRBD1. CDR1 and CDR2 from the germline V gene are GTSNPN and SVGIG (reference sequence). The J segment lost 4 bases and the V segment lost 5 bases, leaving 3 bases of the junction unmatched. The CDR3 length is 12 residues. The CDR3 DNA reads as TGTGCCTGGGTAGGGACAGGCTATGGCTACACCTTC. Its translation: CAWVGTGYGYTF. The full variable domain, rest sourced from reference TRBV30 and TRBJ1-2, is SQTIHQWPATLVQPVGSPLSLECTVEGTSNPNLYWYRQAAGRGLQLLFYSVGIGQISSEVPQNLSASRPQDRQFILSSKKLLLSDSGFYLCAWVGTGYGYTFGSGTRLTVV.

The chain couples TRBV10-1 to TRBJ1-3; 7 nucleotides align to TRBD1. V was clipped by 6 bases and J by 4 bases; unmatched bases: 9. CDR1 and CDR2 (germline): WNHNN, SYGVQD (reference sequence). The CDR3 sequence is 15 residues long. The CDR3 protein is CASRQQGTGGNTIYF. CDR3 sequence (DNA): TGCGCCAGCAGACAACAGGGGACTGGAGGAAACACCATATATTTT.

This chain joins TRBV5-1 and TRBJ1-6; possibly TRBD1 for D (5 bases). Germline-derived CDR1 and CDR2 are SGHRS and YFSETQ. The CDR3 is 16 amino acids. Trimming left V 1 base short and J 6 bases short, with 14 bases between. The CDR3 spells CASSLMPTGGNSPLHF. CDR3 nucleotide sequence: TGCGCCAGCAGCTTGATGCCGACCGGGGGTAATTCACCCCTCCACTTT.

The CDR3 region has the DNA TGTGCCACCAGCAGAGAAGCGGGAGCTTATGGCTACACCTTC. It yields the protein CATSREAGAYGYTF. The chain combines TRBV15 with TRBJ1-2, with D unresolved. There are 14 residues in the CDR3. V was pared by 0 bases and J by 5 bases, with 10 bases between. Germline V lookup: CDR1 LNHNV, CDR2 YYDKDF (reference sequence).